These T cell receptor beta chains were read from a single sample in a study of blood T cell repertoires in COVID-19. The assay was immunoSEQ multiplex PCR, and TCRdb's table has in-frame clones only and misses some. The sample lists around 52,000 clones, around 90% occurring once. The sample taken for sequencing was peripheral blood. These receptors came from an elderly woman with COVID-19, enrolled during active disease. Both conserved end residues are part of each CDR3.

J gene | V gene | CDR3 protein
TRBJ1-1 | TRBV11-2 | CASSLPTGSTEAFF
TRBJ2-2 | TRBV5-1 | CASSLRGQATGELFF
TRBJ2-5 | TRBV7-3 | CASSLGLAGGKETQYF
TRBJ2-5 | TRBV4-2 | CASSQELQETQYF
TRBJ2-3 | TRBV20-1 | CSASLRDFGSTQYF
TRBJ2-5 | TRBV5-1 | CASSLAGAGDQETQYF
TRBJ2-2 | TRBV6-4 | CASSDIAGGPDTGELFF
TRBJ1-2 | TRBV6-6 | CASSSAAPGQDSYTF
TRBJ2-3 | TRBV6-5 | CASMRRETDTQYF
TRBJ2-3 | TRBV6-5 | CASSYSGQGRTDTQYF
TRBJ1-2 | TRBV5-1 | CASSPRTGTGGYTF
TRBJ1-5 | TRBV3-1/TRBV3-2 | CASSQDLPGASNQPQHF
TRBJ2-7 | TRBV19 | CASSINPGQGVVNYEQYF
TRBJ2-2 | TRBV28 | CASITRTSGGTGELFF
TRBJ2-2 | TRBV5-5 | CASSSRAGTSGDTGELFF
TRBJ2-1 | TRBV28 | CASSAGVTYNEQFF
TRBJ1-2 | TRBV3-1/TRBV3-2 | CASSLDQGSSYGYTF
TRBJ2-1 | TRBV5-1 | CASSVDGGPFNEQFF
TRBJ1-6 | TRBV5-1 | CASSRTGQRNSPLHF
TRBJ2-3 | TRBV11-2 | CASSTTRFETDTQYF
TRBJ1-2 | TRBV19 | CASSIRQGYYGYTF
TRBJ2-7 | TRBV2 | CASRDRVYEQYF
TRBJ1-3 | TRBV6-1 | CASSKDSTGGNTIYF
TRBJ2-1 | TRBV5-4 | CASSLEVAGTEQFF
TRBJ1-5 | TRBV4-2 | CASSQGDRGIFGNQPQHF
TRBJ2-5 | TRBV3-1/TRBV3-2 | CASSQEWRDQETQYF
TRBJ2-1 | TRBV20-1 | CSARLANEQFF
TRBJ2-7 | TRBV7-2 | CASSLVASGQPYEQYF
TRBJ2-3 | TRBV5-4 | CASSTGSTDTQYF
TRBJ2-1 | TRBV13 | CASSDPPGQGANEQFF
TRBJ2-1 | TRBV27 | CASSLRDRSGGRYNEQFF
TRBJ1-1 | TRBV5-1 | CASTRGAGGRVEAFF
TRBJ2-5 | TRBV19 | CASSKGPGSGGPGETQYF
TRBJ2-7 | TRBV5-4 | CASSLGIGSYEQYF
TRBJ1-6 | TRBV11-2 | CASSGGGNSPLHF
TRBJ2-2 | TRBV30 | CAWSGGERNTGELFF
TRBJ1-2 | TRBV23-1 | CASSQEGWNEGGYTF
TRBJ1-5 | TRBV7-2 | CASSLQGNQPQHF
TRBJ2-7 | TRBV12-3/TRBV12-4 | CASSYQQGSEQYF
TRBJ1-1 | TRBV2 | CASALYTEAFF
TRBJ2-2 | TRBV6-4 | CASKREPDNTGELFF
TRBJ1-2 | TRBV2 | CASTTTGGRYGYTF
TRBJ2-3 | TRBV7-9 | CASNSVDRTQYF
TRBJ2-1 | TRBV7-2 | CASSLAGQGYNEQFF
TRBJ2-2 | TRBV20-1 | CSADRVGELFF
TRBJ1-1 | TRBV7-2 | CASSFGGGTEAFF
TRBJ1-1 | TRBV7-8 | CASSGIPGQLMNTEAFF
TRBJ2-1 | TRBV5-3 | CARSWRTVSYNEQFF
TRBJ1-3 | TRBV7-2 | CASSSGTGGRNTIYF
TRBJ1-1 | TRBV29-1 | CSVTRNTEAFF